A single sample gave rise to the 3 T cell receptor beta chains below, sequenced in a study of T cells in Graves' hyperthyroidism and ophthalmopathy (dated by TCRdb to about 2019). Receptor amplification or capture employed multiplex PCR. This sample was sequenced with an Illumina HiSeq 2000. The TCR beta CDR3 regions were amplified from the RNA transcripts. A first-round RT-PCR of the TCR CDR3 used the HTBI primer set with the Qiagen OneStep RT-PCR kit. TCRdb cleaned the public reads at Q25 with fastp, built clones with MiXCR and kept in-frame beta chains. Rows matching on CDR3 protein sequence are summarized as one entry with the most common DNA and genes. This sample comprises about 290,000 distinct CDR3 sequences, about 17% of them detected only once. The ten top clones hold around 58% of the sample. The material sequenced was blood. The origin of the receptors is a woman aged 55 to 70 with Graves' ophthalmopathy.

The chain combines TRBV6-2 or TRBV6-3 with TRBJ2-7; D may be TRBD2 (6 bases). This CDR3 spans 12 amino acids. Germline assignment: CDR1 MNHEY and CDR2 SVGEGT. V was shortened by 6 bases and J by 2 bases, with 8 bases between the two germline ends. In DNA form, the CDR3 reads TGTGCCAGCAGGGACTACACCTACGAGCAGTACTTC. Protein sequence: CASRDYTYEQYF.

The chain recombines TRBV7-2 with TRBJ2-7; 12 bases are shared with TRBD2. CDR3 size: 17 residues. Trimming took 1 base from V and 5 from J; bases not matched to a gene: 9. The germline V gene has CDR1 SGHTA and CDR2 FQGNSA. The CDR3: CASSLGVLAGGLDEQYF. The CDR3 DNA is TGTGCCAGCAGCTTAGGAGTCCTAGCGGGGGGGCTCGACGAGCAGTACTTC. Supplemented by reference TRBV7-2 and TRBJ2-7, the full variable domain reads GAGVSQSPSNKVTEKGKDVELRCDPISGHTALYWYRQSLGQGLEFLIYFQGNSAPDKSGLPSDRFSAERTGGSVSTLTIQRTQQEDSAVYLCASSLGVLAGGLDEQYFGPGTRLTVT.

The chain uses TRBV4-1 and TRBJ2-3; no reliable D call. V was cut by 4 bases and J by 2 bases, with 22 bases left in between. Per germline, CDR1 MGHRA and CDR2 YSYEKL. The CDR3 covers 18 residues. The CDR3 protein is CASSRPGVPTSYTDTQYF. The CDR3 nucleotides read TGCGCCAGCAGCCGCCCTGGGGTCCCGACCTCTTACACAGATACGCAGTATTTT.